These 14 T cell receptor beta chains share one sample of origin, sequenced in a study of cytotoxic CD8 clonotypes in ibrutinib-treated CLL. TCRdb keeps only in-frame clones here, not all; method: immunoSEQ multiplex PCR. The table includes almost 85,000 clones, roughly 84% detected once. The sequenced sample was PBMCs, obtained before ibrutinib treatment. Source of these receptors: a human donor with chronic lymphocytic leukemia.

The CDR3 DNA reads TGTGCCACCAGCAGACTTGATCGGGAGGGGGGTACGCAGTATTTT. It encodes CATSRLDREGGTQYF. The rearrangement links TRBV15 to TRBJ2-3, with 8 nucleotides matching TRBD2. V shed 2 bases, J shed 8 bases, and the junction held 9 bases outside the gene matches. The V gene's germline CDR1 is LNHNV and CDR2 YYDKDF (reference sequence). The CDR3 has 15 amino acids.

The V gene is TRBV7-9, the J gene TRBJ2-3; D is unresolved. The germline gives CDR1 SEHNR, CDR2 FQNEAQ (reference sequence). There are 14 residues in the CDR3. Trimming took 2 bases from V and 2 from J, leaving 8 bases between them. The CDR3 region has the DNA TGTGCCAGCAGCTTATTAGCCTACACAGATACGCAGTATTTT. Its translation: CASSLLAYTDTQYF.

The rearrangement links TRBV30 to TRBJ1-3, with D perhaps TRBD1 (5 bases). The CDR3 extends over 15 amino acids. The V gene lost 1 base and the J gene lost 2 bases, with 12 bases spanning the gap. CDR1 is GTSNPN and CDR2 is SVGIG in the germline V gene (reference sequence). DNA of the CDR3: TGTGCCTGGAGTGCCGGGGCAGGTGCTGGAAACACCATATATTTT. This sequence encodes CAWSAGAGAGNTIYF.

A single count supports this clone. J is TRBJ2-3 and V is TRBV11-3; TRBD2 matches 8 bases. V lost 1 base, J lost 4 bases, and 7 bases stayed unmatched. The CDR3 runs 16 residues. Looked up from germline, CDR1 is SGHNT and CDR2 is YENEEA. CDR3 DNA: TGTGCCAGCAGCTTAGTGTACGCGGGAGGCCCAGATACGCAGTATTTT. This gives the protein CASSLVYAGGPDTQYF.

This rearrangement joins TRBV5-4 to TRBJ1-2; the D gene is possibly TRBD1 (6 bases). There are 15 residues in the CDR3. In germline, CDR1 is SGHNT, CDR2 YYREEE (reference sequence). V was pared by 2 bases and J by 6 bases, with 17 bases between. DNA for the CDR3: TGTGCCAGCAGCTTAACAGGGCACGACAAAGATGGCTACACCTTC. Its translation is CASSLTGHDKDGYTF.

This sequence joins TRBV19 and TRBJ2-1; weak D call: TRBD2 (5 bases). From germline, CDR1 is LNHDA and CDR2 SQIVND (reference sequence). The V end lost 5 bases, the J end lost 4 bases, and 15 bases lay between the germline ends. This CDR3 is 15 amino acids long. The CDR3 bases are TGTGCCAGTAGTGATCCTTCGGGCGGGTACAATGAGCAGTTCTTC. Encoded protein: CASSDPSGGYNEQFF.

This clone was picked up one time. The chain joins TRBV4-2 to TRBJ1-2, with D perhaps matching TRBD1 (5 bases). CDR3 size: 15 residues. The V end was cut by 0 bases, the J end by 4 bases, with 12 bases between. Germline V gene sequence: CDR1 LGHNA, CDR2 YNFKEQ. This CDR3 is CASSQDRDRSYGYTF. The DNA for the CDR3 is TGTGCCAGCAGCCAAGACCGGGACCGATCCTATGGCTACACCTTC.

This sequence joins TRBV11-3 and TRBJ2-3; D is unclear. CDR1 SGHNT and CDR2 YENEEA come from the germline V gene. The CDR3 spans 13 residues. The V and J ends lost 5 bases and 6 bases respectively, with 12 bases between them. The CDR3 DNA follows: TGTGCCAGCAGCAAAATGACTTCGGATACGCAGTATTTT. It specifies CASSKMTSDTQYF.

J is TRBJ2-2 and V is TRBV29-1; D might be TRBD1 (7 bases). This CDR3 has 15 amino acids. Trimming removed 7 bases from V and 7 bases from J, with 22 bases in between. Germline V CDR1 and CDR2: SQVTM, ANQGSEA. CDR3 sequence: CSARGTASQGGELFF. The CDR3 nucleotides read TGCAGCGCCCGGGGGACAGCCTCACAAGGCGGGGAGCTGTTTTTT.

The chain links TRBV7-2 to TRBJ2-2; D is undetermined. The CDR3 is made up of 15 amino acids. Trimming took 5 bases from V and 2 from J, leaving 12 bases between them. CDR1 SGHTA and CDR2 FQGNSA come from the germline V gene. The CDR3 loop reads CASSAEFSNTGELFF. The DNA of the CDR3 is TGTGCCAGCAGCGCGGAGTTCTCCAACACCGGGGAGCTGTTTTTT.

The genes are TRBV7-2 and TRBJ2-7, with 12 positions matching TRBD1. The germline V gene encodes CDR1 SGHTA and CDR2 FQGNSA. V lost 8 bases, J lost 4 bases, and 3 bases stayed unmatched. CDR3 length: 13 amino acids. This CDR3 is CASGTGGLYEQYF. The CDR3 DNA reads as TGTGCCAGCGGGACAGGGGGCCTTTACGAGCAGTACTTC.

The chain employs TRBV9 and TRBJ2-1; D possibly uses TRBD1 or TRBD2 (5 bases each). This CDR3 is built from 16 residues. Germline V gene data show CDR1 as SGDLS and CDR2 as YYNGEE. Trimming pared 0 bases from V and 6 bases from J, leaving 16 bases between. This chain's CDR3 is CASSVATDPGSNEQFF. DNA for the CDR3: TGTGCCAGCAGCGTAGCTACGGATCCAGGGAGCAATGAGCAGTTCTTC.

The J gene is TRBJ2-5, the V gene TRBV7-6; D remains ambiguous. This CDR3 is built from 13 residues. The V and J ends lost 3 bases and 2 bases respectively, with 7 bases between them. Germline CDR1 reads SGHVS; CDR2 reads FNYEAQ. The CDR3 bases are TGTGCCAGCAGCTTTGCACAGCAAGAGACCCAGTACTTC. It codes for CASSFAQQETQYF.

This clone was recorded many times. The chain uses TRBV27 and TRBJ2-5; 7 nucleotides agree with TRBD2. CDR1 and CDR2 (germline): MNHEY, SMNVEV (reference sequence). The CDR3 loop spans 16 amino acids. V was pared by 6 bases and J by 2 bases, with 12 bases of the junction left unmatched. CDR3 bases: TGTGCCAGCAGGGGCAGAAACCTACTAGCGCAAGAGACCCAGTACTTC. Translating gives CASRGRNLLAQETQYF.